This T cell receptor beta chain is drawn from a study of shared clonotypes between healthy human individuals. This clone is a singleton in its sample. As yet, its antigen is unknown. Other DNA sequences in the same sample also yield this CDR3. Overall study results and limits: Few donors restricted represented genetic and exposure-history diversity.

CD8 cells classed as naive were CD45RO-negative and positively selected for CCR7, excluding terminally differentiated effector memory CD45RA+ cells. Germline CDR1 GTSNPN, CDR2 SVGIG (reference sequence). CDR3 length: 12 amino acids. The ends were cut back, 3 bases at V and 1 base at J, with 6 bases in the middle. The assay was immunoSEQ multiplex PCR, and TCRdb's table has in-frame clones only and misses some. The sample shows millions of clones, around 96% of them seen only once. The TCR was taken from a man younger than 35 in good health. Sequencing was performed on naive CD8+ T cells sorted from blood. V usage is TRBV30 and J usage is TRBJ1-1, with no clear D. In DNA, the CDR3 is TGTGCCTGGAGCCTGGGGAACACTGAAGCTTTCTTT. It yields the protein CAWSLGNTEAFF.